This T cell receptor beta chain was profiled in a study of blood T cell repertoires in COVID-19. Study-level background: Italy, Spain and the United States were the sources of the convalescent and acute COVID-19 samples. Sources were T cells, B-cell-depleted T cells, or PBMCs; the material itself was cDNA or gDNA.

Assay used: immunoSEQ multiplex PCR; TCRdb lists only in-frame clones, some missing. The table has around 250,000 clones, around 87% seen once. Residents of under 25 US areas, aged about 18 to 89 years, made up the participants. Germline V lookup: CDR1 LNHNV, CDR2 YYDKDF (reference sequence). This CDR3 contains 13 residues. The J segment lost 5 bases and the V segment lost 6 bases, leaving 5 bases of the junction unmatched. The rearrangement links TRBV15 to TRBJ2-3; 7 bases map to TRBD1. The sequencing input was PBMCs or T cells enriched from blood (not recorded which). This TCR was sampled from a woman in her 50s who had recovered from COVID-19. The CDR3 region has the DNA TGTGCCACCAGGAGGGGGCACAAAGATACGCAGTATTTT. This sequence encodes CATRRGHKDTQYF.